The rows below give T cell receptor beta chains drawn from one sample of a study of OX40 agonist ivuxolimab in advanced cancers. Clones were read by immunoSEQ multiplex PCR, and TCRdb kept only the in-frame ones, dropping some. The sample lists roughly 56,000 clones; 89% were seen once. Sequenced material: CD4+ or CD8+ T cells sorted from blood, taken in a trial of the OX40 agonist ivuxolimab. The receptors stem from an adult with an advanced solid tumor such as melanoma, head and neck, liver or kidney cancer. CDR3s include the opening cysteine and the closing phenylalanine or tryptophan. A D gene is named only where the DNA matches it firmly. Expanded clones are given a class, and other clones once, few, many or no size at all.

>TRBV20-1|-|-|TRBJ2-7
CSARVTYEQYF
TGCAGTGCTAGAGTGACCTACGAGCAGTACTTC
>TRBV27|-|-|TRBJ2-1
CASSWGSYNEQFF
TGTGCCAGCAGTTGGGGGTCCTACAATGAGCAGTTCTTC
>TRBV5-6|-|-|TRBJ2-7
CASSLEGFYEQYF
TGTGCCAGCAGCTTGGAGGGGTTCTACGAGCAGTACTTC
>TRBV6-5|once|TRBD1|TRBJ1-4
CASSYLTGVDEKLFF
TGTGCCAGCAGTTACTTAACAGGGGTTGATGAAAAACTGTTTTTT
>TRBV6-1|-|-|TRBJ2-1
CASSENRGLGRNEQFF
TGTGCCAGCAGTGAAAACCGCGGACTGGGTCGAAATGAGCAGTTCTTC
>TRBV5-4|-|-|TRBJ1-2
CASSFSGQPSYGYTF
TGTGCCAGCAGCTTCTCCGGACAGCCGAGCTATGGCTACACCTTC
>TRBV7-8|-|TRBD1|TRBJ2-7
CASSLATGTHEQYF
TGTGCCAGCAGCTTGGCGACAGGGACCCACGAGCAGTACTTC
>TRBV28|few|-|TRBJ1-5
CASQRQVPQPQHF
TGTGCCAGCCAGAGACAGGTTCCGCAGCCCCAGCATTTT
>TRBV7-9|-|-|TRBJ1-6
CASSSQDFYNSPLHF
TGTGCCAGCAGTTCACAGGACTTCTATAATTCACCCCTCCACTTT
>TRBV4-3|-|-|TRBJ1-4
CASSPSKYKGPGPVF
TGCGCCAGCAGCCCGTCCAAGTATAAAGGCCCCGGTCCCGTTTTT
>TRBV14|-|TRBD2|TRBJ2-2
CASSQAEGGHGTGELFF
TGTGCCAGCAGCCAAGCGGAGGGAGGGCATGGAACCGGGGAGCTGTTTTTT
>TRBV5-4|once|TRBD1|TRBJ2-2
CASSYGQGAGELFF
TGTGCCAGCAGCTACGGACAGGGGGCCGGGGAGCTGTTTTTT
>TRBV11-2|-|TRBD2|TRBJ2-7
CASSPVSGALYEQYF
TGTGCCAGCAGCCCTGTTAGCGGGGCCTTATACGAGCAGTACTTC
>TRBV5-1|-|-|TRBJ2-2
CASSLHAPGEEGFPNTGELFF
TGCGCCAGCAGCTTGCACGCCCCAGGTGAGGAGGGATTTCCGAACACCGGGGAGCTGTTTTTT
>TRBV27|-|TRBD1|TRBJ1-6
CASSLVQGGSPLHF
TGTGCCAGCAGTTTAGTACAGGGGGGATCACCCCTCCACTTT
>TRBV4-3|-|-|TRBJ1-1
CASSQSRSEAFF
TGCGCCAGCAGCCAAAGTCGGTCTGAAGCTTTCTTT
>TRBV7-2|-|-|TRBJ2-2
CASSSLVPTGELFF
TGTGCCAGCAGCTCTCTAGTACCCACCGGGGAGCTGTTTTTT
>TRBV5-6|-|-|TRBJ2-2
CASSFLADHGNTGELFF
TGTGCCAGCAGCTTCTTGGCGGACCATGGGAACACCGGGGAGCTGTTTTTT
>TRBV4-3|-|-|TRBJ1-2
CASSQDLTGGTNYGYTF
TGCGCCAGCAGCCAAGATCTGACCGGGGGGACCAACTATGGCTACACCTTC
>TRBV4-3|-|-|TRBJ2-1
CASSQPGRNEQFF
TGCGCCAGCAGCCAACCCGGGCGGAATGAGCAGTTCTTC
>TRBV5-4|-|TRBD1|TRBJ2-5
CASSSQDRGQETQYF
TGTGCCAGCAGCTCACAGGACAGGGGGCAGGAGACCCAGTACTTC
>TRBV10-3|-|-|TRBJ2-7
CAISEDRLIYEQYF
TGTGCCATCAGTGAAGACAGACTGATCTACGAGCAGTACTTC
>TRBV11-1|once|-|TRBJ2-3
CASSLGWLDTQYF
TGTGCCAGCAGCTTAGGGTGGTTAGATACGCAGTATTTT
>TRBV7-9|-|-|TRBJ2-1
CATASEKSYNEQFF
TGTGCGACGGCTAGCGAGAAGTCCTACAATGAGCAGTTCTTC
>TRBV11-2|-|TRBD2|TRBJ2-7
CASRNPGGGRNEQYF
TGTGCCAGCAGAAACCCGGGAGGGGGTCGGAACGAGCAGTACTTC
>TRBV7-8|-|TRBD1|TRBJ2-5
CASSSLVDRTETQYF
TGTGCCAGCAGCTCCCTAGTGGACAGGACAGAGACCCAGTACTTC
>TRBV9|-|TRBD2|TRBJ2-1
CASSPEAGELHEQFF
TGTGCCAGCAGCCCAGAGGCGGGAGAATTGCATGAGCAGTTCTTC
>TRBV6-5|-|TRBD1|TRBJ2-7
CASSYGTEAYEQYF
TGTGCCAGCAGTTACGGGACAGAAGCCTACGAGCAGTACTTC
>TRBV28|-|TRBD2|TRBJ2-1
CASSRTSGSSDEQFF
TGTGCCAGCAGCCGGACTAGCGGGAGTTCGGATGAGCAGTTCTTC
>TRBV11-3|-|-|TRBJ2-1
CASSPPGQPGHEQFF
TGTGCCAGCAGCCCTCCGGGCCAGCCTGGGCATGAGCAGTTCTTC
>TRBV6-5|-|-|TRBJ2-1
CASSYGQLNEQFF
TGTGCCAGCAGTTACGGACAGCTCAATGAGCAGTTCTTC
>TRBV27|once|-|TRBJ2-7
CASSLYTETSSYEQYF
TGTGCCAGCAGTTTATATACGGAAACAAGCTCCTACGAGCAGTACTTC
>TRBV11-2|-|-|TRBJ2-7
CASSPSGEQYF
TGTGCCAGCAGCCCTTCCGGCGAGCAGTACTTC
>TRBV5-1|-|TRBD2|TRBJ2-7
CASSLSLAGGYEQYF
TGCGCCAGCAGCTTGTCCCTAGCGGGAGGCTACGAGCAGTACTTC
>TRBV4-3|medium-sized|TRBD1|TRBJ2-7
CASSQDRVPRGEQYF
TGCGCCAGCAGCCAAGACAGGGTCCCCAGGGGGGAGCAGTACTTC
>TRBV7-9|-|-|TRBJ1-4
CASSLAPGGVEKLFF
TGTGCCAGCAGCTTAGCGCCTGGGGGGGTAGAAAAACTGTTTTTT
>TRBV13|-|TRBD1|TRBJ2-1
CASSSGGVGILEQFF
TGTGCCAGCAGCTCAGGGGGCGTCGGAATCCTTGAGCAGTTCTTC
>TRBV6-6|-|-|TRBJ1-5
CASSYGGPRQPQHF
TGTGCCAGCAGTTACGGGGGCCCCAGGCAGCCCCAGCATTTT
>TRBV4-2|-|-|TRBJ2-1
CASSHLGDEQFF
TGTGCCAGCTCGCACCTTGGGGATGAGCAGTTCTTC
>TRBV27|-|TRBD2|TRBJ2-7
CASSILAGEPYEQYF
TGTGCCAGCAGTATACTAGCGGGAGAGCCCTACGAGCAGTACTTC
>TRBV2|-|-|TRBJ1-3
CASSGVIGNTIYF
TGTGCCAGCAGTGGAGTCATAGGAAACACCATATATTTT